Listed below are T cell receptor beta chains from one sample, sequenced in a study of T cells in localized non-small cell lung cancer. Method: immunoSEQ multiplex PCR; TCRdb's copy keeps in-frame clones and lacks some. The sample includes thousands of clones, roughly 21% of them seen just once. Specimen: lung tumor tissue, collected before any cancer treatment. The receptor source for this set is a male donor aged 60 or older with stage III squamous cell lung carcinoma. CDR3s include the opening cysteine and the closing phenylalanine or tryptophan. Each record gives: V gene, D gene, J gene, clone size, CDR3 protein, CDR3 DNA. The D gene is left open where the match is weak. Some rows have no size entry. The others give once, few or many, or a class for an expanded clone.

V: TRBV6-8
D: .
J: TRBJ1-5
size: few
CDR3: CASSYSSRGGNQPQHF
DNA: TGTGCCAGCAGTTACTCATCCAGGGGTGGCAATCAGCCCCAGCATTTT

V: TRBV11-3
D: .
J: TRBJ1-2
size: medium-sized
CDR3: CASSLVGGRHYGYTF
DNA: TGTGCCAGCAGCTTGGTCGGGGGGCGACACTATGGCTACACCTTC

V: TRBV6-8
D: .
J: TRBJ1-1
size: large
CDR3: CASSSTGSMNTEAFF
DNA: TGTGCCAGCAGTTCCACTGGGTCCATGAACACTGAAGCTTTCTTT

V: TRBV11-3
D: TRBD2
J: TRBJ2-1
size: few
CDR3: CASSSAPGLAGGRNEQFF
DNA: TGTGCCAGCAGCTCCGCCCCGGGACTAGCGGGGGGGAGGAATGAGCAGTTCTTC

V: TRBV9
D: .
J: TRBJ1-2
size: few
CDR3: CASSPRNREGYTF
DNA: TGTGCCAGCAGTCCGAGGAACAGGGAAGGCTACACCTTC

V: TRBV29-1
D: TRBD1
J: TRBJ1-1
size: .
CDR3: CSVPGTGGTEAFF
DNA: TGCAGCGTTCCCGGGACAGGGGGCACTGAAGCTTTCTTT

V: TRBV19
D: .
J: TRBJ2-4
size: .
CDR3: CASSIVGSGGEVQYF
DNA: TGTGCCAGTAGTATAGTTGGGAGCGGAGGGGAGGTGCAGTACTTC

V: TRBV25-1
D: .
J: TRBJ2-2
size: .
CDR3: CASSEFGGTGELFF
DNA: TGTGCCAGCAGTGAATTTGGGGGGACCGGGGAGCTGTTTTTT

V: TRBV10-3
D: .
J: TRBJ1-5
size: .
CDR3: CAISETGAGQPQHF
DNA: TGTGCCATCAGTGAGACGGGCGCGGGTCAGCCCCAGCATTTT

V: TRBV6-8
D: TRBD1
J: TRBJ2-6
size: few
CDR3: CASSFWTGLSSGANVLTF
DNA: TGTGCCAGCAGTTTCTGGACAGGTCTAAGCTCTGGGGCCAACGTCCTGACTTTC

V: TRBV19
D: TRBD1
J: TRBJ1-5
size: .
CDR3: CASSIDRVSNQPQHF
DNA: TGTGCCAGTAGTATCGACAGGGTGAGCAATCAGCCCCAGCATTTT

V: TRBV11-3
D: TRBD1
J: TRBJ1-6
size: few
CDR3: CASSLGPGQGVSPLHF
DNA: TGTGCCAGCAGCTTAGGTCCGGGACAGGGGGTTTCACCCCTCCACTTT

V: TRBV18
D: .
J: TRBJ2-2
size: .
CDR3: CASSPGLPSGELFF
DNA: TGTGCCAGCTCACCAGGACTACCGTCCGGGGAGCTGTTTTTT

V: TRBV5-1
D: TRBD2
J: TRBJ2-5
size: few
CDR3: CASSLSGGLQETQYF
DNA: TGCGCCAGCAGCTTAAGCGGGGGCCTTCAAGAGACCCAGTACTTC

V: TRBV6-8
D: TRBD2
J: TRBJ2-2
size: .
CDR3: CASSPIAGNTGELFF
DNA: TGTGCCAGCAGTCCGATAGCGGGGAACACCGGGGAGCTGTTTTTT

V: TRBV13
D: TRBD1
J: TRBJ2-3
size: few
CDR3: CASSLDRGRADTQYF
DNA: TGTGCCAGCAGCTTAGACAGGGGGCGGGCAGATACGCAGTATTTT

V: TRBV7-2
D: .
J: TRBJ1-5
size: .
CDR3: CASSFFSAQGDQPQHF
DNA: TGTGCCAGCAGCTTTTTTTCGGCACAGGGTGATCAGCCCCAGCATTTT

V: TRBV6-8
D: TRBD2
J: TRBJ2-3
size: .
CDR3: CASKSAGGRHTDTQYF
DNA: TGTGCCAGCAAGTCGGCGGGGGGGCGCCACACAGATACGCAGTATTTT

V: TRBV9
D: .
J: TRBJ2-1
size: .
CDR3: CASSANEGDEQFF
DNA: TGTGCCAGCAGCGCAAATGAGGGGGATGAGCAGTTCTTC

V: TRBV19
D: TRBD1
J: TRBJ1-5
size: few
CDR3: CASRGTGGANQPQHF
DNA: TGTGCCAGTAGGGGGACAGGGGGCGCGAATCAGCCCCAGCATTTT

V: TRBV5-1
D: TRBD1
J: TRBJ2-1
size: .
CDR3: CASRPGQGSYNEQFF
DNA: TGCGCCAGCAGACCAGGACAGGGCTCCTACAATGAGCAGTTCTTC

V: TRBV6-8
D: TRBD1
J: TRBJ1-6
size: .
CDR3: CASRPPGTGNSPLHF
DNA: TGTGCCAGCAGACCTCCCGGGACAGGGAATTCACCCCTCCACTTT

V: TRBV6-8
D: TRBD2
J: TRBJ2-5
size: .
CDR3: CASSYGGTSGRETQYF
DNA: TGTGCCAGCAGTTACGGTGGGACTAGCGGGAGAGAGACCCAGTACTTC

V: TRBV6-8
D: TRBD1
J: TRBJ1-2
size: .
CDR3: CAIESGGARGYTF
DNA: TGTGCCATCGAGTCAGGGGGCGCGCGGGGCTACACCTTC

V: TRBV6-8
D: TRBD1
J: TRBJ1-2
size: few
CDR3: CASSYGTGAGYTF
DNA: TGTGCCAGCAGTTACGGGACAGGGGCTGGCTACACCTTC

V: TRBV18
D: TRBD1
J: TRBJ2-7
size: few
CDR3: CASSPGQGEQYF
DNA: TGTGCCAGCTCACCGGGACAGGGGGAGCAGTACTTC

V: TRBV7-2
D: .
J: TRBJ2-5
size: .
CDR3: CASSRGAQETQYF
DNA: TGTGCCAGCTCCCGGGGAGCTCAAGAGACCCAGTACTTC

V: TRBV18
D: TRBD1
J: TRBJ1-1
size: few
CDR3: CASSPRQGPEAFF
DNA: TGTGCCAGCTCACCACGACAGGGACCTGAAGCTTTCTTT

V: TRBV11-3
D: TRBD1
J: TRBJ2-1
size: .
CDR3: CASSLWTGGNNEQFF
DNA: TGTGCCAGCAGCTTATGGACAGGGGGCAATAATGAGCAGTTCTTC

V: TRBV11-3
D: TRBD1
J: TRBJ1-2
size: medium-sized
CDR3: CASSPAPGQELYGYTF
DNA: TGTGCCAGCAGCCCCGCACCCGGACAGGAGCTCTATGGCTACACCTTC

V: TRBV9
D: TRBD1
J: TRBJ1-6
size: .
CDR3: CASRPGQGRLHF
DNA: TGTGCCAGCAGGCCCGGACAGGGACGTCTCCACTTT

V: TRBV19
D: TRBD1
J: TRBJ1-1
size: .
CDR3: CASRLRGGATEAFF
DNA: TGTGCCAGTAGGCTCCGAGGGGGCGCTACTGAAGCTTTCTTT

V: TRBV14
D: .
J: TRBJ1-3
size: few
CDR3: CASSFAGNTIYF
DNA: TGTGCCAGCAGCTTCGCTGGAAACACCATATATTTT

V: TRBV18
D: .
J: TRBJ1-1
size: once
CDR3: CASTVMNSMNTEAFF
DNA: TGTGCCAGCACCGTAATGAACTCAATGAACACTGAAGCTTTCTTT

V: TRBV10-3
D: .
J: TRBJ2-7
size: few
CDR3: CAISESVISYEQYF
DNA: TGTGCCATCAGTGAGTCGGTCATCTCCTACGAGCAGTACTTC

V: TRBV15
D: .
J: TRBJ1-2
size: .
CDR3: CATSPRQSAGVGGYTF
DNA: TGTGCCACCAGCCCCCGGCAATCCGCAGGGGTCGGCGGCTACACCTTC

V: TRBV4-1
D: TRBD1
J: TRBJ1-6
size: .
CDR3: CASSQGGQAFRANSPLHF
DNA: TGCGCCAGCAGCCAAGGGGGACAGGCGTTTAGGGCGAATTCACCCCTCCACTTT

V: TRBV11-3
D: .
J: TRBJ2-5
size: few
CDR3: CASSLVFAKHQETQYF
DNA: TGTGCCAGCAGCTTAGTTTTTGCCAAACACCAAGAGACCCAGTACTTC

V: TRBV19
D: .
J: TRBJ1-3
size: .
CDR3: CASSMLSSGNTIYF
DNA: TGTGCCAGTAGTATGCTCAGCTCTGGAAACACCATATATTTT

V: TRBV6-8
D: TRBD2
J: TRBJ2-3
size: medium-sized
CDR3: CASSYLRTSGLGDTQYF
DNA: TGTGCCAGCAGTTACCTAAGGACTAGCGGGTTAGGAGATACGCAGTATTTT

V: TRBV12-2
D: .
J: TRBJ2-2
size: .
CDR3: CASRARDTYTGELFF
DNA: TGTGCCTCCCGCGCCCGGGACACTTACACCGGGGAGCTGTTTTTT

V: TRBV6-8
D: TRBD2
J: TRBJ2-4
size: .
CDR3: CASRPGTNTAKNIQYF
DNA: TGTGCCAGCAGACCTGGGACTAACACAGCCAAAAACATTCAGTACTTC